Shown below are 20 T cell receptor beta chains from a single sample sequenced in a study of cytomegalovirus exposure and HLA in healthy donors (dated by TCRdb to about 2017). The library was prepared using the immunoSEQ multiplex PCR assay. For the multiplex PCR, a mixture combining 60 forward primers for TCR Vbeta segments and 13 reverse primers for TCR Jbeta segments was used. TCRdb provides this immuneACCESS table in a form limited to in-frame rearrangements. Some clones are lacking; in checked studies, under half of them reflect an unresolved V gene, and why the rest are absent is not known. Here the sample has some 200,000 clones; 83% occur a single time. The ten largest clonotypes hold around 1.5% of the sample. The sequencing sample was made of PBMCs. The receptor source for this set is a girl aged 10 to 17 in good health and CMV-seronegative.

This chain joins TRBV6-7 and TRBJ2-7; 7 positions match TRBD1. TRBV6-7 is known as an ORF, though its function is uncertain. Trimming at V came to 2 bases and at J to 7 bases, leaving 14 bases not matched to a gene. This CDR3 region has 16 residues. In DNA, the CDR3 is TGTGCCAGCAGTTACCCAGTTCTTGGACAGGACGGGGAGCAGTACTTC. This encodes CASSYPVLGQDGEQYF.

Concerning this clone: The sample contains more than one DNA sequence encoding this CDR3. V usage is TRBV28 and J usage is TRBJ2-7; D perhaps matches TRBD2 (7 bases). The length of the CDR3 is 14 residues. Germline V CDR1 and CDR2: MDHEN, SYDVKM. The germline V and J ends were trimmed by 3 bases and 3 bases, with 12 bases remaining between them. CDR3: CASSLGGAGYEQYF. DNA for the CDR3: TGTGCCAGCAGTTTGGGGGGGGCTGGCTACGAGCAGTACTTC.

For the CDR3, the DNA is TGTGCCAGCAGTCAACAGGGGGAAACTGAAGCTTTCTTT. This sequence encodes CASSQQGETEAFF. J is TRBJ1-1 and V is TRBV6-4; the match to TRBD1 covers 8 bases. The CDR3 totals 13 residues. Germline values: CDR1 MRHNA, CDR2 SNTAGT. The junction had 4 bases not matched to a gene; V was cut back by 5 bases and J by 5 bases.

V is TRBV6-5 and J is TRBJ1-2; D is unclear. In germline, CDR1 is MNHEY, CDR2 SVGAGI. The CDR3 totals 13 residues. Trimming removed 0 bases from V and 8 bases from J, with 10 bases in between. This CDR3 reads CASSYSPASGYTF. The CDR3 coding sequence is TGTGCCAGCAGTTACTCGCCCGCGTCGGGCTACACCTTC.

V gene TRBV2 combines with J gene TRBJ1-5; no definite D call. The V gene's germline CDR1 is SNHLY and CDR2 FYNNEI. Trimming took 3 bases from V and 0 from J, leaving 9 bases between them. This CDR3 contains 15 residues. The CDR3 here is CASSDRDYSNQPQHF. In DNA, the CDR3 is TGTGCCAGCAGTGACCGGGATTATAGCAATCAGCCCCAGCATTTT.

This chain links TRBV4-1 with TRBJ2-3; D is undetermined. Germline V gene sequence: CDR1 MGHRA, CDR2 YSYEKL. CDR3 length equals 17 residues. The V end was cut by 1 base, the J end by 4 bases, with 18 bases between. The CDR3 region is CASSQVRVPNVADTQYF. The DNA for the CDR3 is TGCGCCAGCAGCCAAGTTCGGGTGCCGAACGTTGCAGATACGCAGTATTTT.

The chain links TRBV10-3 to TRBJ1-1; 11 bases line up with TRBD1. In germline, CDR1 is ENHRY, CDR2 SYGVKD. The V segment lost 6 bases and the J segment 4 bases; nucleotides outside the gene matches: 10. The CDR3 contains 16 residues. The DNA for the CDR3 is TGTGCCATCAGCGAAAAAGGACAGGGGGCAGTCACTGAAGCTTTCTTT. Residues: CAISEKGQGAVTEAFF.

The V and J genes are TRBV11-2 and TRBJ2-2; tentative D call: TRBD2 (5 bases). Germline V gene sequence: CDR1 SGHAT, CDR2 FQNNGV. The CDR3 consists of 14 residues. The germline V and J ends were trimmed by 4 bases and 5 bases, with 11 bases remaining between them. The CDR3 region has the DNA TGTGCCAGCAGCTCGGCCGGGGAGACCGGGGAGCTGTTTTTT. It specifies CASSSAGETGELFF.

This clone has only one observation. The V and J genes are TRBV6-1 and TRBJ1-1; D possibly corresponds to TRBD1 (5 bases). In germline, CDR1 is MNHNS, CDR2 SASEGT. This CDR3 has 15 residues. V was pared by 8 bases and J by 2 bases, with 18 bases between. The CDR3 DNA is TGTGCCAGCCGAAACCTTCCGACAGCAAACACTGAAGCTTTCTTT. Amino acids: CASRNLPTANTEAFF.

The J gene is TRBJ2-7, the V gene TRBV28; 9 bases are a match to TRBD1. V shed 6 bases, J shed 4 bases, and the junction held 10 bases outside the gene matches. Germline V gene data show CDR1 as MDHEN and CDR2 as SYDVKM. The length of the CDR3 is 15 residues. CDR3 nucleotide sequence: TGTGCCAGCAGCCTATACCTTGGACAGGGGTACGAGCAGTACTTC. The encoded protein is CASSLYLGQGYEQYF. Full variable domain (missing parts from reference TRBV28 and TRBJ2-7): DVKVTQSSRYLVKRTGEKVFLECVQDMDHENMFWYRQDPGLGLRLIYFSYDVKMKEKGDIPEGYSVSREKKERFSLILESASTNQTSMYLCASSLYLGQGYEQYFGPGTRLTVT.

This sequence joins TRBV19 and TRBJ1-2; 7 bases match TRBD1. This CDR3 has 15 residues. The V segment lost 7 bases and the J segment 2 bases; nucleotides outside the gene matches: 10. Germline lookup yields CDR1 LNHDA and CDR2 SQIVND (reference sequence). For the CDR3, the DNA is TGTGCCAGTATCCCGACAGGGCTCTTCAACTATGGCTACACCTTC. It translates to CASIPTGLFNYGYTF.

This chain links TRBV28 with TRBJ1-2; D is possibly TRBD1 (6 bases). The CDR3 has 14 residues. The V end lost 3 bases, the J end lost 4 bases, and 12 bases lay between the germline ends. CDR1 MDHEN and CDR2 SYDVKM come from the germline V gene. The CDR3 DNA follows: TGTGCCAGCAGTTTCCCAGGGGTGATCTATGGCTACACCTTC. This translates into CASSFPGVIYGYTF.

J is TRBJ1-4 and V is TRBV5-4; 7 nucleotides line up with TRBD1. CDR1 is SGHNT, CDR2 YYREEE, per germline (reference sequence). V shed 0 bases and J 5 bases; nucleotides not matched to a gene: 7. CDR3 length: 16 amino acids. The CDR3 DNA sequence: TGTGCCAGCAGCTTGGCGGGGAAACAGGGGAATGAAAAACTGTTTTTT. It yields the protein CASSLAGKQGNEKLFF. Using reference TRBV5-4 and TRBJ1-4 for the parts outside the CDR3, the full variable domain is ETGVTQSPTHLIKTRGQQVTLRCSSQSGHNTVSWYQQALGQGPQFIFQYYREEENGRGNFPPRFSGLQFPNYSSELNVNALELDDSALYLCASSLAGKQGNEKLFFGSGTQLSVL.

In its sample, this clone was seen once. V gene TRBV7-8 combines with J gene TRBJ2-3; no reliable D call. The CDR3 spans 12 residues. From germline, CDR1 is SGHVS and CDR2 FQNEAQ. V lost 5 bases and J lost 1, with 4 bases in between. CDR3 sequence (DNA): TGTGCCAGCAGCCGGGGCACAGATACGCAGTATTTT. Protein: CASSRGTDTQYF.

The V and J genes are TRBV10-3 and TRBJ2-7; 9 bases map to TRBD1. The V gene's germline CDR1 is ENHRY and CDR2 SYGVKD. The CDR3 sequence is 18 residues long. The trim removed 6 bases at V and 2 bases at J, leaving 17 bases unmatched. Written as DNA, the CDR3 is TGTGCCATCAGCCCTGCTCCAAACTGGGACAGGGAGACCTACGAGCAGTACTTC. Residues: CAISPAPNWDRETYEQYF.

The chain has TRBV6-1 and TRBJ2-5; possibly TRBD1 for D (5 bases). The CDR3 length is 15 residues. Looked up from germline, CDR1 is MNHNS and CDR2 is SASEGT. With 2 bases removed from V and 8 bases from J, the gap between germline ends came to 18 bases. CDR3 DNA: TGTGCCAGCAGTGAATATAAGGGGCCTGGTGATACCCAGTACTTC. As protein: CASSEYKGPGDTQYF.

The chain recombines TRBV25-1 with TRBJ1-2; D not certain. CDR1 is MGHDK and CDR2 is SYGVNS in the germline V gene. The V end was cut by 2 bases, the J end by 8 bases, with 18 bases between. The length of the CDR3 is 15 residues. The CDR3 loop is CASSEAIMAPRGYTF. As DNA, the CDR3 is TGTGCCAGCAGTGAAGCGATTATGGCCCCGAGGGGCTACACCTTC.

This chain uses TRBV28 with TRBJ1-3, with TRBD1 matching over 7 bases. V dropped 6 bases and J dropped 1; count of bases not matched to a gene: 6. Germline CDR1 is MDHEN and CDR2 is SYDVKM. The CDR3 covers 15 residues. The CDR3 protein is CASSPPGGSGNTIYF. CDR3 coding DNA: TGTGCCAGCAGCCCCCCAGGGGGGTCTGGAAACACCATATATTTT.

The V and J genes are TRBV6-5 and TRBJ1-3; D remains ambiguous. Trimming took 2 bases from V and 0 from J, leaving 11 bases between them. Germline lookup yields CDR1 MNHEY and CDR2 SVGAGI. CDR3 size: 16 residues. CDR3 DNA sequence: TGTGCCAGCAGTTACGGGCTGGGAGTCTCTGGAAACACCATATATTTT. This sequence encodes CASSYGLGVSGNTIYF.

The J gene is TRBJ2-7, the V gene TRBV11-2, with D tentatively TRBD1 (6 bases). Trimming removed 6 bases at V and 4 bases at J, with 13 bases between. CDR3 length: 13 amino acids. The germline CDR1 and CDR2 sequences are SGHAT and FQNNGV. The CDR3 region is CASRPSGVYEQYF. The CDR3 region has the DNA TGTGCCAGCAGACCATCAGGGGTGTACGAGCAGTACTTC.